One and the same sample provided the 19 T cell receptor beta chains below, sequenced in a study of identical twins listed by TCRdb under 2016. Preparation of the library involved 5' RACE. The sequencer was an Illumina HiSeq 2000. TCRdb trimmed public reads at Q25 via fastp, called clones via MiXCR and kept in-frame beta chains. Identical CDR3 protein sequences are pooled into one entry, listed with their most common genes and DNA. The sample contains roughly 240,000 distinct CDR3 sequences, approximately 7.9% of them found a single time. Of the sample, more than 5% falls within the top ten clones. The same sample was also studied in work on yellow fever vaccine responses in identical twins.

The sample comprised CD8+ T cells sorted from blood. The receptors stem from a woman in her late teens or twenties in good health.

This clonotype was observed a few times. The rearrangement uses TRBV21-1 and TRBJ1-5; TRBD1 is taken as the D call from the table, unchecked against the DNA. TRBV21-1 is assigned pseudogene status. This CDR3 is 15 amino acids long. CDR3 region: CASSKGQSDDQPQHF. CDR3 nucleotides: TGTGCCAGCAGCAAGGGACAGAGTGATGATCAGCCCCAGCATTTT.

The chain recombines TRBV18 with TRBJ1-5, with TRBD1 as a possible D gene (6 bases). The CDR3 sequence is 16 residues long. V lost 4 bases to trimming and J lost 0 bases, with 13 bases between them. The germline V gene has CDR1 KGHSH and CDR2 LQKENI. As DNA, the CDR3 is TGTGCCAGCTCACGTCTAGGGGGATATAGCAATCAGCCCCAGCATTTT. Translating gives CASSRLGGYSNQPQHF.

This clonotype appeared many times. The rearrangement uses TRBV5-6 and TRBJ2-7; TRBD2 aligns across 14 bases. The CDR3 is 17 amino acids. Germline V gene sequence: CDR1 SGHDT, CDR2 YYEEEE. The trim removed 4 bases at V and 3 bases at J, leaving 9 bases unmatched. The CDR3 sequence is CASSRTSGRMSGYEQYF. As DNA, the CDR3 is TGTGCCAGCAGCAGGACTAGCGGGAGGATGTCAGGCTACGAGCAGTACTTC.

At least ten counts were recorded for this clonotype. CDR3 protein: CASSQERGNYGYTF. As DNA, the CDR3 is TGCGCCAGCAGCCAAGAGAGAGGGAACTATGGCTACACCTTC. This chain uses TRBV4-1 with TRBJ1-2; the D is unclear. Deletions cut 0 bases from V and 2 bases from J, with 7 bases between. CDR1 is MGHRA and CDR2 is YSYEKL in the germline V gene. This CDR3 has 14 residues.

The V gene is TRBV12-3 or TRBV12-4, the J gene TRBJ2-1; no clear D gene. The ends were cut back, 6 bases at V and 1 base at J, with 7 bases in the middle. CDR3 length equals 13 residues. CDR3 residues: CASRSASYNEQFF. The DNA for the CDR3 is TGTGCCAGCAGGTCGGCTTCCTACAATGAGCAGTTCTTC.

This clonotype occurred a few times. This chain connects TRBV15 to TRBJ2-7, with a tentative D call TRBD2 (6 bases). The CDR3 has 11 amino acids. Germline-derived CDR1 and CDR2 are LNHNV and YYDKDF (reference sequence). The CDR3 DNA reads TGTGCGGTGGGGGGTTCCTACGAGCAGTACTTC. Translation: CAVGGSYEQYF.

The CDR3 is CASSSRDGPYEQYF. The CDR3 nucleotides read TGTGCCAGCAGCTCCCGGGACGGACCCTACGAGCAGTACTTC. The rearrangement links TRBV7-8 to TRBJ2-7; the D call may be TRBD1 or TRBD2 (5 bases each). CDR3 length: 14 amino acids. Germline loops: CDR1 SGHVS, CDR2 FQNEAQ. V lost 4 bases and J 2 bases, leaving 12 bases between the germline ends.

This clonotype was counted a few times. V and J are TRBV5-6 and TRBJ1-1; D is unresolved. The V gene lost 0 bases and the J gene lost 6 bases, with 9 bases spanning the gap. Germline CDR1 SGHDT, CDR2 YYEEEE. There are 13 residues in the CDR3. CDR3: CASSLGVAAEAFF. CDR3 DNA: TGTGCCAGCAGCTTGGGGGTGGCTGCTGAAGCTTTCTTT. Filled out from reference TRBV5-6 and TRBJ1-1, the complete variable domain reads DAGVTQSPTHLIKTRGQQVTLRCSPKSGHDTVSWYQQALGQGPQFIFQYYEEEERQRGNFPDRFSGHQFPNYSSELNVNALLLGDSALYLCASSLGVAAEAFFGQGTRLTVV.

This clonotype has only a few counts. V usage is TRBV29-1 and J usage is TRBJ1-2, with D hard to call. The CDR3 is made up of 14 amino acids. With 4 bases removed from V and 6 bases from J, the gap between germline ends came to 18 bases. Germline lookup yields CDR1 SQVTM and CDR2 ANQGSEA. DNA for the CDR3: TGCAGCGTTGGTCCGGGTGTCAGTAGGGATGGCTACACCTTC. It specifies CSVGPGVSRDGYTF.

This sequence joins TRBV4-1 and TRBJ2-7, with a tentative D call TRBD1 (5 bases). Germline loops: CDR1 MGHRA, CDR2 YSYEKL. The V gene lost 2 bases and the J gene lost 9 bases, with 23 bases spanning the gap. The CDR3 length is 16 residues. CDR3 protein: CASSQKVWTRLRGQYF. Written as DNA, the CDR3 is TGCGCCAGCAGCCAAAAAGTATGGACACGGCTACGAGGGCAGTACTTC.

The genes are TRBV2 and TRBJ2-5; the D is unclear. The CDR3 runs to 11 residues. Germline CDR1 and CDR2: SNHLY and FYNNEI. The ends were cut back, 3 bases at V and 5 bases at J, with 4 bases in the middle. The CDR3 sequence is CASSDPETQYF. The CDR3 DNA reads as TGTGCCAGCAGTGATCCCGAGACCCAGTACTTC. The entire variable domain, with the rest obtained from reference TRBV2 and TRBJ2-5, is as follows: EPEVTQTPSHQVTQMGQEVILRCVPISNHLYFYWYRQILGQKVEFLVSFYNNEISEKSEIFDDQFSVERPDGSNFTLKIRSTKLEDSAMYFCASSDPETQYFGPGTRLLVL.

The chain links TRBV20-1 to TRBJ2-3; D may be TRBD2 (5 bases). The CDR3 sequence is 13 residues long. Germline values: CDR1 DFQATT, CDR2 SNEGSKA (reference sequence). Trimming pared 3 bases from V and 4 bases from J, leaving 11 bases between. CDR3 DNA: TGCAGTGCTAGCGGGCTAGCCGCAGATACGCAGTATTTT. Protein sequence: CSASGLAADTQYF.

A remark on this clonotype: Sequence at one end of the junction differs from germline and may be a read error. The chain joins TRBV6-5 to TRBJ2-5; D may be TRBD1 or TRBD2 (5 bases each). This CDR3 spans 16 amino acids. Germline-derived CDR1 and CDR2 are MNHEY and SVGAGI. The CDR3 region has the DNA TGTGCCAGCAGTGACTCCCGGGGCAGTATACAAGAGACCCAGTACTTC. This sequence encodes CASSDSRGSIQETQYF.

The chain employs TRBV5-1 and TRBJ2-3, with a weak D call TRBD2 (6 bases). Germline-derived CDR1 and CDR2 are SGHRS and YFSETQ. The V end was cut by 3 bases, the J end by 0 bases, with 17 bases between. The CDR3 is 17 amino acids. The CDR3 DNA reads TGCGCCAGCAGCTCAGAGCCCAGCGGAGGGAGCACAGATACGCAGTATTTT. This encodes CASSSEPSGGSTDTQYF.

This clonotype has a count of ten or more. V and J are TRBV12-3 or TRBV12-4 and TRBJ2-2; possibly TRBD1 for D (6 bases). V was trimmed by 5 bases and J by 3 bases, leaving 13 bases between them. The CDR3 covers 15 residues. The CDR3 loop is CASSGRDNHTGELFF. CDR3 nucleotide sequence: TGTGCCAGCAGTGGCCGGGACAACCACACCGGGGAGCTGTTTTTT.

This clonotype showed up many times. The chain combines TRBV12-3 or TRBV12-4 with TRBJ2-5; D not certain. The CDR3 is 15 residues long. Trimming left V 7 bases short and J 4 bases short, with 19 bases between. The chain's CDR3 is CASTKLKSGRETQYF. As DNA, the CDR3 is TGTGCCAGCACCAAACTCAAGTCCGGGCGAGAGACCCAGTACTTC.

This clonotype was observed a few times. The V call is TRBV27, the J call TRBJ2-2; D is unresolved. Germline CDR1 and CDR2: MNHEY and SMNVEV (reference sequence). V lost 6 bases to trimming and J lost 1 base, with 9 bases between them. This CDR3 is built from 14 residues. Here the CDR3 DNA reads TGTGCCAGCAGGGCGGCGTGGAACACCGGGGAGCTGTTTTTT. Translation: CASRAAWNTGELFF.

This clonotype was found many times. The chain has TRBV7-9 and TRBJ1-2, with TRBD1 matching over 9 bases. V shed 5 bases and J 8 bases; nucleotides not matched to a gene: 3. There are 12 residues in the CDR3. Germline V lookup: CDR1 SEHNR, CDR2 FQNEAQ (reference sequence). CDR3 in amino acids: CASSGTGPGYTF. The CDR3 DNA is TGTGCCAGCAGCGGGACAGGGCCCGGCTACACCTTC.

V is TRBV27 and J is TRBJ2-3, with 11 bases matching TRBD1. CDR1 MNHEY and CDR2 SMNVEV come from the germline V gene (reference sequence). The CDR3 contains 16 residues. Trimming at V came to 4 bases and at J to 4 bases, leaving 7 bases not matched to a gene. CDR3 sequence: CASSWTGGLRADTQYF. CDR3 DNA: TGTGCCAGCAGTTGGACAGGGGGCCTGAGAGCAGATACGCAGTATTTT.